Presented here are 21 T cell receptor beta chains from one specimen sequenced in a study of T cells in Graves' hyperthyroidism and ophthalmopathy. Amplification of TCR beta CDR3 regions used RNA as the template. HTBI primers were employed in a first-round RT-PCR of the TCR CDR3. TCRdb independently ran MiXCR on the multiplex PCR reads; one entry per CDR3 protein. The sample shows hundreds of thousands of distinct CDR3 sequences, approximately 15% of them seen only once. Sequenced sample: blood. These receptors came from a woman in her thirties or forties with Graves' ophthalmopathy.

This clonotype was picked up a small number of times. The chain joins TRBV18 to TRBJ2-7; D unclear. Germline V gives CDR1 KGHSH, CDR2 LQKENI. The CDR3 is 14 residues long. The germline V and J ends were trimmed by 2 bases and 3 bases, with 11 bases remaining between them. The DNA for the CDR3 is TGTGCCAGCTCACCATTCGACTGGAACTACGAGCAGTACTTC. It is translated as CASSPFDWNYEQYF.

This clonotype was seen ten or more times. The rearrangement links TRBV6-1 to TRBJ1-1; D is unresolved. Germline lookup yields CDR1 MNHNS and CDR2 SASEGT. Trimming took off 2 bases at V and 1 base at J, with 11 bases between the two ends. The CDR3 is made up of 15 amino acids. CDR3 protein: CASSELEVGNTEAFF. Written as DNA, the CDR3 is TGTGCCAGCAGTGAATTGGAGGTCGGGAACACTGAAGCTTTCTTT.

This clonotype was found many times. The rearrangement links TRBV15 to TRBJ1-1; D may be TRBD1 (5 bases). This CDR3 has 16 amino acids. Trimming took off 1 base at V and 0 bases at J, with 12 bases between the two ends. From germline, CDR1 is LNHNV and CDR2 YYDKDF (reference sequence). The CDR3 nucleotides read TGTGCCACCAGCAGAGTGCATGGGACGGTGAACACTGAAGCTTTCTTT. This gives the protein CATSRVHGTVNTEAFF.

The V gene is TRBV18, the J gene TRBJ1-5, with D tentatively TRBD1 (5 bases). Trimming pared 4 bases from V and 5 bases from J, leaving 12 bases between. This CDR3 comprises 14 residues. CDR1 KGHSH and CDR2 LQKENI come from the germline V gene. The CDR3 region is CASSLRGNDQPQHF. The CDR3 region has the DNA TGTGCCAGCTCACTTAGGGGAAATGATCAGCCCCAGCATTTT.

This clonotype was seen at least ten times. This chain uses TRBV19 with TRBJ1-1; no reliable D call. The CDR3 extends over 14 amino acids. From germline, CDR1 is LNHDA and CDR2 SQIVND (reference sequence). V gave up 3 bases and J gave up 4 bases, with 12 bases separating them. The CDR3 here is CASSITALSTEAFF. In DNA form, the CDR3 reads TGTGCCAGTAGTATTACGGCCTTGAGCACTGAAGCTTTCTTT.

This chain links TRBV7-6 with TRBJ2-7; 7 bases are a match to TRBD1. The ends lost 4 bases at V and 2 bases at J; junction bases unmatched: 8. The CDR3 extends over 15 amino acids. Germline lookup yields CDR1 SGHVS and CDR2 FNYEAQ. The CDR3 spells CASSWAKRGPYEQYF. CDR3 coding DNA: TGTGCCAGCAGCTGGGCCAAGAGGGGGCCCTACGAGCAGTACTTC.

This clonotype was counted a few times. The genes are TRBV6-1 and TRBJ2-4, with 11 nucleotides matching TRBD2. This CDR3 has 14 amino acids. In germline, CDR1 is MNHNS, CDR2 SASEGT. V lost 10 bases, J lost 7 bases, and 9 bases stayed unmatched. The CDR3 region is CATKGGLAANIQYF. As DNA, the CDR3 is TGTGCCACCAAAGGGGGACTAGCGGCCAACATTCAGTACTTC.

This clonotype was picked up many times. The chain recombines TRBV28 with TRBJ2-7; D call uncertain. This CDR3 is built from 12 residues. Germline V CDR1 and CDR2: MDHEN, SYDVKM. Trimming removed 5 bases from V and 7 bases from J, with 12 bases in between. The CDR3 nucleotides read TGTGCCAGCAGTCTCCCTTTTAGGGAGCAGTACTTC. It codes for CASSLPFREQYF. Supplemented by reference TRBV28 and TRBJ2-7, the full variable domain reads DVKVTQSSRYLVKRTGEKVFLECVQDMDHENMFWYRQDPGLGLRLIYFSYDVKMKEKGDIPEGYSVSREKKERFSLILESASTNQTSMYLCASSLPFREQYFGPGTRLTVT.

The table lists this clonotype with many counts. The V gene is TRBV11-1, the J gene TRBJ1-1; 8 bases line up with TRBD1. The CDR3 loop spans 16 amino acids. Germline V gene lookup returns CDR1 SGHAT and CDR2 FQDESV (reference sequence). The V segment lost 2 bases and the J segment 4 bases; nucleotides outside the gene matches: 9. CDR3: CASSLSGITGGTEAFF. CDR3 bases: TGTGCCAGCAGCTTAAGCGGAATAACAGGGGGCACTGAAGCTTTCTTT.

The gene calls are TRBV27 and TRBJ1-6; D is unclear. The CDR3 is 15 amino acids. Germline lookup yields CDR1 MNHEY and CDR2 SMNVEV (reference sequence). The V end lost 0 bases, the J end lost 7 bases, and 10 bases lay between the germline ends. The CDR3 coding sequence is TGTGCCAGCAGTTTATCGCCGGTGGGGAATTCACCCCTCCACTTT. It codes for CASSLSPVGNSPLHF.

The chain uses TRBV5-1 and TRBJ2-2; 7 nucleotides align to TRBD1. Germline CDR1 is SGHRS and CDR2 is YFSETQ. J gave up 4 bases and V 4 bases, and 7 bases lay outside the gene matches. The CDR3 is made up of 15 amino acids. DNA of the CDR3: TGCGCCAGCAGCGAAGAAGACAGGGTCACCGGGGAGCTGTTTTTT. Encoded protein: CASSEEDRVTGELFF. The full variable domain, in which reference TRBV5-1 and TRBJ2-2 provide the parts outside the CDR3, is KAGVTQTPRYLIKTRGQQVTLSCSPISGHRSVSWYQQTPGQGLQFLFEYFSETQRNKGNFPGRFSGRQFSNSRSEMNVSTLELGDSALYLCASSEEDRVTGELFFGEGSRLTVL.

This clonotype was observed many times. CDR3 sequence reads: CASTLTAANYGYTF. CDR3 sequence (DNA): TGTGCCAGCACCCTGACAGCAGCTAACTATGGCTACACCTTC. The chain recombines TRBV28 with TRBJ1-2, with D perhaps TRBD1 (5 bases). Germline lookup yields CDR1 MDHEN and CDR2 SYDVKM. The CDR3 is made up of 14 amino acids. V dropped 7 bases and J dropped 0 bases, with 12 bases sitting between them.

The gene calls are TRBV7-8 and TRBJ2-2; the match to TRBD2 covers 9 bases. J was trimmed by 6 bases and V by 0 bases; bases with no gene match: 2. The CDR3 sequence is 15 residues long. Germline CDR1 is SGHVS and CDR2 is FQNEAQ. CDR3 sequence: CASSLALAGSGELFF. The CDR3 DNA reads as TGTGCCAGCAGCTTAGCGCTAGCGGGATCCGGGGAGCTGTTTTTT.

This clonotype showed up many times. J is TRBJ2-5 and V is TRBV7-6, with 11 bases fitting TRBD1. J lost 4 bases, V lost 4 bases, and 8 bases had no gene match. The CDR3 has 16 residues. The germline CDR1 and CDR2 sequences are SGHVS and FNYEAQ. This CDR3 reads CASSSRAGTGGETQYF. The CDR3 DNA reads TGTGCCAGCAGCTCAAGGGCCGGGACAGGGGGAGAGACCCAGTACTTC.

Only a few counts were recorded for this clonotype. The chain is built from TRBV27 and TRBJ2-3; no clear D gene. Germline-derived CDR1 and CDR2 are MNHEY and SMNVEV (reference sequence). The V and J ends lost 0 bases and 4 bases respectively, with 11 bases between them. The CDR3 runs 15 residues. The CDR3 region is CASSLSAASPDTQYF. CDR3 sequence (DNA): TGTGCCAGCAGTTTATCGGCGGCTTCCCCAGATACGCAGTATTTT.

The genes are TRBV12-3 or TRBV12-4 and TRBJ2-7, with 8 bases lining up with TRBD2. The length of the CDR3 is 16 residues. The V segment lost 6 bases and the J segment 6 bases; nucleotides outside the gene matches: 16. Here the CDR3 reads CASSFRAGLVLIEQYF. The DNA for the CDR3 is TGTGCCAGCAGCTTCAGGGCGGGACTAGTTTTAATCGAGCAGTACTTC.

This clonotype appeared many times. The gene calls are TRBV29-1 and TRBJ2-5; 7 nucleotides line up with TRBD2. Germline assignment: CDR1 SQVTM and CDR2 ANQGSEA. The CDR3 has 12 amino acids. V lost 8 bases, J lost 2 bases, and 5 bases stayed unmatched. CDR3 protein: CSSAGPQETQYF. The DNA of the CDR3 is TGCAGCTCAGCGGGACCGCAAGAGACCCAGTACTTC. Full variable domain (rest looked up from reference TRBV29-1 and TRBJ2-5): SAVISQKPSRDICQRGTSLTIQCQVDSQVTMMFWYRQQPGQSLTLIATANQGSEATYESGFVIDKFPISRPNLTFSTLTVSNMSPEDSSIYLCSSAGPQETQYFGPGTRLLVL.

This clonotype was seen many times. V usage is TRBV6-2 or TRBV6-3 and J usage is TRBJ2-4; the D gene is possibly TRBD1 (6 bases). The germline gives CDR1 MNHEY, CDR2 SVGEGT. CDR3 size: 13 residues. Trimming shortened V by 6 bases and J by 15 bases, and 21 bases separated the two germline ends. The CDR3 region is CASSPGTRRSWYF. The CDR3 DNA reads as TGTGCCAGCAGCCCCGGGACACGCCGAAGTTGGTACTTC.

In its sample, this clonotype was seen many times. CDR3 in amino acids: CAWTEGNKNIQYF. CDR3 sequence (DNA): TGTGCCTGGACTGAGGGGAACAAAAACATTCAGTACTTC. The V gene is TRBV30, the J gene TRBJ2-4; D may correspond to TRBD1 or TRBD2 (5 bases each). The germline V gene encodes CDR1 GTSNPN and CDR2 SVGIG (reference sequence). With 4 bases removed from V and 3 bases from J, the gap between germline ends came to 10 bases. The CDR3 contains 13 residues.

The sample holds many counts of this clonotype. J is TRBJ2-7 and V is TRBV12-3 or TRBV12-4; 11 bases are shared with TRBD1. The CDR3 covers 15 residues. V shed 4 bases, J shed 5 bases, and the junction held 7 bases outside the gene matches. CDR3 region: CASSSMGQGVNEQYF. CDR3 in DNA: TGTGCCAGCAGTTCAATGGGACAGGGGGTCAACGAGCAGTACTTC.

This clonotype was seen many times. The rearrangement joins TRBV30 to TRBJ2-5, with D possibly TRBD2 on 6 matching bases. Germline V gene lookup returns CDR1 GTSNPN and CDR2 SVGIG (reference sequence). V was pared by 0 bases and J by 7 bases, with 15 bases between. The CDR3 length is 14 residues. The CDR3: CAWSVRGEVGTQYF. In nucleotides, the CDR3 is TGTGCCTGGAGTGTACGAGGGGAGGTGGGGACCCAGTACTTC.